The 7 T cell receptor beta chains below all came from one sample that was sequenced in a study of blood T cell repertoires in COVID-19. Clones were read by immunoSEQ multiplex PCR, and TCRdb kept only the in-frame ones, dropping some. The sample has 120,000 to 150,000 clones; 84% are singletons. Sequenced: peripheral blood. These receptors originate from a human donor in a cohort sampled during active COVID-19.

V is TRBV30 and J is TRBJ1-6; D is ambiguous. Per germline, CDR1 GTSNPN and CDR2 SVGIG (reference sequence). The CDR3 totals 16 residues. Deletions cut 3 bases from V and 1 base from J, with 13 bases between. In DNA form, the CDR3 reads TGTGCCTGGAGGATGGCAGATCCGTCCTATAATTCACCCCTCCACTTT. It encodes CAWRMADPSYNSPLHF.

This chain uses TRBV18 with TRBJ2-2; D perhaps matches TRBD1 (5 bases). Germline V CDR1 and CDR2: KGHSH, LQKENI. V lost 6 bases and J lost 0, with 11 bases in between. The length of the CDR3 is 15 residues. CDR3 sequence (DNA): TGTGCCAGCTCCATCGACAGATCGAACACCGGGGAGCTGTTTTTT. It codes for CASSIDRSNTGELFF.

CDR3 in amino acids: CASRTPRAGYEQYF. DNA of the CDR3: TGTGCCAGCAGGACCCCCAGGGCTGGGTACGAGCAGTACTTC. The rearrangement uses TRBV28 and TRBJ2-7; a possible D gene is TRBD1 (5 bases). Trimming removed 6 bases from V and 4 bases from J, with 16 bases in between. CDR1 and CDR2 from the germline V gene are MDHEN and SYDVKM. The CDR3 loop spans 14 amino acids.

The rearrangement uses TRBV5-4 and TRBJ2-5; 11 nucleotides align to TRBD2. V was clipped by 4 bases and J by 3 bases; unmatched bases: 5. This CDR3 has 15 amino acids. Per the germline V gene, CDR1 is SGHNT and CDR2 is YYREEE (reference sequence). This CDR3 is CASSRLGLAEETQYF. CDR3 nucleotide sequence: TGTGCCAGCAGCCGCCTGGGACTAGCGGAAGAGACCCAGTACTTC.

CDR3 region: CASSTFNEQFF. CDR3 DNA sequence: TGTGCCAGCAGTACTTTCAATGAGCAGTTCTTC. V is TRBV12-3 or TRBV12-4 and J is TRBJ2-1; no clear D gene. V was clipped by 5 bases and J by 6 bases, with 5 bases between them. The length of the CDR3 is 11 residues.

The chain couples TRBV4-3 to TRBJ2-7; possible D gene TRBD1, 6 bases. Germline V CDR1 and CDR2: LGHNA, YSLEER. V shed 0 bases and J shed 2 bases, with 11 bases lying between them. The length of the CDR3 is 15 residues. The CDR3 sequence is CASSQDGGRAYEQYF. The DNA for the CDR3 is TGCGCCAGCAGCCAAGATGGGGGCAGGGCCTACGAGCAGTACTTC.

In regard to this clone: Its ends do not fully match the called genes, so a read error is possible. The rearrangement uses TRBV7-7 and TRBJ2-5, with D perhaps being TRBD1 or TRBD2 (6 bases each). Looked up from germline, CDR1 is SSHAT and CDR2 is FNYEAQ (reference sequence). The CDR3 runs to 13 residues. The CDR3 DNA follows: TGTGCTAGCAGCTTAGGGGGAGGTGAGACCCAGTACTTC. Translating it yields CASSLGGGETQYF. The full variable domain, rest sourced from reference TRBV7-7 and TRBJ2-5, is GAGVSQSPRYKVTKRGQDVTLRCDPISSHATLYWYQQALGQGPEFLTYFNYEAQPDKSGLPSDRFSAERPEGSISTLTIQRTEQRDSAMYRCASSLGGGETQYFGPGTRLLVL.